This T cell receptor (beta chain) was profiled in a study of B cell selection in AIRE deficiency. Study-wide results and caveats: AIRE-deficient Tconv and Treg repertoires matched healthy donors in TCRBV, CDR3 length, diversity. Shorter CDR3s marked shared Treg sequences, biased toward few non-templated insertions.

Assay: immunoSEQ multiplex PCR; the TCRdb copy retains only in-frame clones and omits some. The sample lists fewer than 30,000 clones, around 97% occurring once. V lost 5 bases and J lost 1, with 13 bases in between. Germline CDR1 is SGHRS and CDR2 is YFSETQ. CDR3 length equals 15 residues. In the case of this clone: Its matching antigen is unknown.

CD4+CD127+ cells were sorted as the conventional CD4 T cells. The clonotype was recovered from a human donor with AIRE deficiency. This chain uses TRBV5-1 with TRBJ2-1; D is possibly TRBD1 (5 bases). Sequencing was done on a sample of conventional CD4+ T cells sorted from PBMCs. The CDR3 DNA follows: TGCGCCAGCAGTTCTCAGGGTCTGTCCTACAATGAGCAGTTCTTC. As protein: CASSSQGLSYNEQFF.